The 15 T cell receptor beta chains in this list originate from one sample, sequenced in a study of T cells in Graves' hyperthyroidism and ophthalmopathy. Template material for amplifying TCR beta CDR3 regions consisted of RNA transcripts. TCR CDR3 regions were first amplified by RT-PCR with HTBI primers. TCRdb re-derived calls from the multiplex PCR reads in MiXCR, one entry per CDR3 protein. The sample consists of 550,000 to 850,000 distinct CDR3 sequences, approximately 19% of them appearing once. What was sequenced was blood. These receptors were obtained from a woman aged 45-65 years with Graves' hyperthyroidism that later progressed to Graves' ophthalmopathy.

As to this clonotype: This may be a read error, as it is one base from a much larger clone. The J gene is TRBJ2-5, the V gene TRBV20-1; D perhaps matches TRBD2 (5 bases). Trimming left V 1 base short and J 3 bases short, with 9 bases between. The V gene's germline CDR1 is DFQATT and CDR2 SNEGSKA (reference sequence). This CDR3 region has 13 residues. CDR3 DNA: TGCAGTGCTAGAGCCCCGGGAAAAGAGACCCAGTACTTC. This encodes CSARAPGKETQYF.

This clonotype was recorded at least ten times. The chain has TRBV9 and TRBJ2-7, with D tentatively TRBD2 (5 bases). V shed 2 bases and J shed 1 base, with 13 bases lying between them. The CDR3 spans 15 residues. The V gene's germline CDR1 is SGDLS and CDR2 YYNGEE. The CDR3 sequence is CASSVMDSPSYEQYF. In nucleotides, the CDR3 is TGTGCCAGCAGCGTCATGGACTCCCCTTCCTACGAGCAGTACTTC.

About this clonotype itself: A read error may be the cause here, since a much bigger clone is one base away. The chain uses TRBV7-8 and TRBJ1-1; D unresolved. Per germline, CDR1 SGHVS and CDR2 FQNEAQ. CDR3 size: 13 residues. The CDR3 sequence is CAGSPNKGTEAFF. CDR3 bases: TGTGCCGGCAGCCCCAATAAGGGCACTGAAGCTTTCTTT.

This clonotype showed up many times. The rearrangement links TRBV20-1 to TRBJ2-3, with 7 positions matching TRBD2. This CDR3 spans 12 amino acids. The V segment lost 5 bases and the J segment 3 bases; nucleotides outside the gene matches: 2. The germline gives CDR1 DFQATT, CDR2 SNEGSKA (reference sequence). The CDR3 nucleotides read TGCAGTGCTGGGACTACGACAGATACGCAGTATTTT. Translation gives CSAGTTTDTQYF.

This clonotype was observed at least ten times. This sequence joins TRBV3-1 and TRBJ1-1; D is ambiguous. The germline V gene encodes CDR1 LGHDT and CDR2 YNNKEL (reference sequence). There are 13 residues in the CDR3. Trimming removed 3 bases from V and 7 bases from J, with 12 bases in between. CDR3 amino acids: CASSQTTDIEAFF. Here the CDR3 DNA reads TGTGCCAGCAGCCAGACAACAGATATTGAAGCTTTCTTT.

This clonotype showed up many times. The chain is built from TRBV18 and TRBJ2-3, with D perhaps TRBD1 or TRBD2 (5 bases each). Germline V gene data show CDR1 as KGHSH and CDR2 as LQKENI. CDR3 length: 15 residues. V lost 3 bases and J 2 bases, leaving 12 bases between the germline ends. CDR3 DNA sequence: TGTGCCAGCTCACCCGGGGCCACAACCACAGATACGCAGTATTTT. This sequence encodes CASSPGATTTDTQYF.

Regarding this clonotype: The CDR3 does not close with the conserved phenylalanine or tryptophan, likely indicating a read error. DNA for the CDR3: TGTGCCAGCAGCCCCGGGACAGGGGCTTACGAGCAGTACCTC. The encoded protein is CASSPGTGAYEQYL. V is TRBV12-3 or TRBV12-4 and J is TRBJ2-7; TRBD1 matches at 10 bases. The V segment lost 6 bases and the J segment 4 bases; nucleotides outside the gene matches: 6. The CDR3 spans 14 residues.

The CDR3: CASIDKLDFGANVLTF. CDR3 coding DNA: TGTGCCAGCATCGACAAACTTGATTTTGGGGCCAACGTCCTGACTTTC. The rearrangement joins TRBV12-3 or TRBV12-4 to TRBJ2-6; D remains unclear. Trimming took 7 bases from V and 3 from J, leaving 16 bases between them. This CDR3 region has 16 residues.

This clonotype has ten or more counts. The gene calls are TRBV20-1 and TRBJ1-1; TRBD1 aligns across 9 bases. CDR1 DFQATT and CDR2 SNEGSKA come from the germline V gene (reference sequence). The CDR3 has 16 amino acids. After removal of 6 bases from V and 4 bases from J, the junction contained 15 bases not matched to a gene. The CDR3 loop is CSAGSQGQGIPTEAFF. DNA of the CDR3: TGCAGTGCCGGCTCCCAGGGACAGGGAATCCCCACTGAAGCTTTCTTT.

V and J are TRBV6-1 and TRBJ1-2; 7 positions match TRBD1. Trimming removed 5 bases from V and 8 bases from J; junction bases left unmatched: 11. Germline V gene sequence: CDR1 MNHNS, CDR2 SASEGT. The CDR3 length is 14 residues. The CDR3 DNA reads TGTGCCAGCAGTTCAGACAGGGAGATTACGGGCTACACCTTC. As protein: CASSSDREITGYTF.

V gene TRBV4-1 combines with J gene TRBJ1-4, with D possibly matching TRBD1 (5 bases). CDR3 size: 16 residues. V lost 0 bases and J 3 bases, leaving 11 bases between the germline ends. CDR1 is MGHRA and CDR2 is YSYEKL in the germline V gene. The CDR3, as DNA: TGCGCCAGCAGCCAAGAACGGGACGGGCCTAATGAAAAACTGTTTTTT. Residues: CASSQERDGPNEKLFF.

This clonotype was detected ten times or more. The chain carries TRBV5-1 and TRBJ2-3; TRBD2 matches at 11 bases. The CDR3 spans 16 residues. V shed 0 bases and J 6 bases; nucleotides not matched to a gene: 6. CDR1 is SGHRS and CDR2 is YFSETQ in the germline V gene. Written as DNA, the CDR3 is TGCGCCAGCAGCTTGGGTAGCGGGGGGGCCAGCGATACGCAGTATTTT. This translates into CASSLGSGGASDTQYF.

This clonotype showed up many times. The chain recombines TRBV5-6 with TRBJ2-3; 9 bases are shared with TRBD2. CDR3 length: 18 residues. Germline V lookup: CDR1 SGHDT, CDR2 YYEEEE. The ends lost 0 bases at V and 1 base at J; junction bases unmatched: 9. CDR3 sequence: CASSLAWLSGGRTDTQYF. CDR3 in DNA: TGTGCCAGCAGCTTGGCCTGGCTAAGCGGGGGGCGCACAGATACGCAGTATTTT.

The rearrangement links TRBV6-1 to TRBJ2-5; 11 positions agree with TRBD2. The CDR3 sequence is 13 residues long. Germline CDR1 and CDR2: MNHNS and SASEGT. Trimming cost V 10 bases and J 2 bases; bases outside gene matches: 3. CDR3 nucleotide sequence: TGTGCCATCGGGACTAGCGGACAAGAGACCCAGTACTTC. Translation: CAIGTSGQETQYF.

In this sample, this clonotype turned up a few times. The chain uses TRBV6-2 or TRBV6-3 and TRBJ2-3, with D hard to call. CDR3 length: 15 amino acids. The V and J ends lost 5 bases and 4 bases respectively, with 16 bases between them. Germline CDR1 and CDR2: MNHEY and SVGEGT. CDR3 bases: TGTGCCAGCAGTCGGCTGCAAAGGGTCGCAGATACGCAGTATTTT. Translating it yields CASSRLQRVADTQYF.